Listed below are T cell receptor beta chains from one sample, sequenced in a study of blood T cell repertoires in COVID-19. Generated by immunoSEQ multiplex PCR, the TCRdb table keeps only in-frame clones and is missing some. Found here are about 300,000 clones, about four fifths of them singletons; the top ten hold approximately 1.1%. Input material: peripheral blood. These receptors all come from a woman in her fifties or sixties with acute or convalescent COVID-19. CDR3s include the opening cysteine and the closing phenylalanine or tryptophan. D genes are given only for firm matches. Clone sizes are given selectively: once, few, many, or a class where the clone is expanded.

len: 14; v_gene: TRBV25-1; d_gene: TRBD1; j_gene: TRBJ2-5; abundance: NA; CDR3nt: TGTGCCAGCAGTGTCCGGGACAGTCGAGAGACCCAGTACTTC; CDR3aa: CASSVRDSRETQYF
len: 16; v_gene: TRBV4-2; d_gene: NA; j_gene: TRBJ2-3; abundance: NA; CDR3nt: TGTGCCAGCAGCCATCCCCGGGACACCCTCACAGATACGCAGTATTTT; CDR3aa: CASSHPRDTLTDTQYF
len: 14; v_gene: TRBV30; d_gene: NA; j_gene: TRBJ2-3; abundance: NA; CDR3nt: TGTGCCTGCCTCGGCGGGTCTAGCACAGATACGCAGTATTTT; CDR3aa: CACLGGSSTDTQYF
len: 15; v_gene: TRBV14; d_gene: TRBD2; j_gene: TRBJ2-1; abundance: NA; CDR3nt: TGTGCCAGCAGCCAAGAAACTAGCGGGGGCGATGAGCAGTTCTTC; CDR3aa: CASSQETSGGDEQFF
len: 16; v_gene: TRBV5-4; d_gene: TRBD2; j_gene: TRBJ2-3; abundance: NA; CDR3nt: TGTGCCAGCAGCTTGTGGACTAGCGGAGGGGGAGATACGCAGTATTTT; CDR3aa: CASSLWTSGGGDTQYF
len: 16; v_gene: TRBV10-1; d_gene: TRBD1; j_gene: TRBJ2-2; abundance: few; CDR3nt: TGCGCCAGCAGTGGACAGGGGGCGATGAACACCGGGGAGCTGTTTTTT; CDR3aa: CASSGQGAMNTGELFF
len: 14; v_gene: TRBV7-2; d_gene: NA; j_gene: TRBJ1-1; abundance: NA; CDR3nt: TGTGCCAGCAGCCTGACCACTACGAACACTGAAGCTTTCTTT; CDR3aa: CASSLTTTNTEAFF
len: 13; v_gene: TRBV5-6; d_gene: NA; j_gene: TRBJ1-4; abundance: NA; CDR3nt: TGTGCCAGCAGGGCCTCAACTAATGAAAAACTGTTTTTT; CDR3aa: CASRASTNEKLFF
len: 16; v_gene: TRBV2; d_gene: NA; j_gene: TRBJ1-5; abundance: NA; CDR3nt: TGTGCCCGCGGGAGGGGTGGGGGCGGCGTCAATCAGCCCCAGCATTTT; CDR3aa: CARGRGGGGVNQPQHF
len: 15; v_gene: TRBV9; d_gene: NA; j_gene: TRBJ2-3; abundance: NA; CDR3nt: TGTGCCAGCAGCGTAGGAGCGTCCAGCACAGATACGCAGTATTTT; CDR3aa: CASSVGASSTDTQYF
len: 17; v_gene: TRBV7-9; d_gene: TRBD1; j_gene: TRBJ1-5; abundance: few; CDR3nt: TGTGCCAGCAGCTTATACCCCCCAGGGGGGAAAGATCAGCCCCAGCATTTT; CDR3aa: CASSLYPPGGKDQPQHF
len: 16; v_gene: TRBV3-1/TRBV3-2; d_gene: NA; j_gene: TRBJ1-4; abundance: NA; CDR3nt: TGTGCCAGCAGCCGACGATTGGGAGGGGCTTGGGAAAAACTGTTTTTT; CDR3aa: CASSRRLGGAWEKLFF
len: 16; v_gene: TRBV5-4; d_gene: NA; j_gene: TRBJ2-6; abundance: NA; CDR3nt: TGTGCCAGCAGCTTGGCCACAGGGTATGGGGCCAACGTCCTGACTTTC; CDR3aa: CASSLATGYGANVLTF
len: 15; v_gene: TRBV9; d_gene: NA; j_gene: TRBJ1-3; abundance: NA; CDR3nt: TGTGCCAGCTCTAGACAGCCATACCTCGGAAACACCATATATTTT; CDR3aa: CASSRQPYLGNTIYF
len: 17; v_gene: TRBV6-1; d_gene: TRBD1; j_gene: TRBJ2-7; abundance: NA; CDR3nt: TGTGCCAGCAGTGAAGCTGGGACAGGGGGTGGCTCCTACGAGCAGTACTTC; CDR3aa: CASSEAGTGGGSYEQYF
len: 14; v_gene: TRBV3-1/TRBV3-2; d_gene: TRBD1; j_gene: TRBJ1-1; abundance: NA; CDR3nt: TGTGCCAGCAGCCACGACAGGGGGACGACTGAAGCTTTCTTT; CDR3aa: CASSHDRGTTEAFF
len: 15; v_gene: TRBV5-1; d_gene: TRBD1; j_gene: TRBJ2-7; abundance: NA; CDR3nt: TGCGCCAGCAGCCTGCTGGGGACAGGCCTTTACGAGCAGTACTTC; CDR3aa: CASSLLGTGLYEQYF